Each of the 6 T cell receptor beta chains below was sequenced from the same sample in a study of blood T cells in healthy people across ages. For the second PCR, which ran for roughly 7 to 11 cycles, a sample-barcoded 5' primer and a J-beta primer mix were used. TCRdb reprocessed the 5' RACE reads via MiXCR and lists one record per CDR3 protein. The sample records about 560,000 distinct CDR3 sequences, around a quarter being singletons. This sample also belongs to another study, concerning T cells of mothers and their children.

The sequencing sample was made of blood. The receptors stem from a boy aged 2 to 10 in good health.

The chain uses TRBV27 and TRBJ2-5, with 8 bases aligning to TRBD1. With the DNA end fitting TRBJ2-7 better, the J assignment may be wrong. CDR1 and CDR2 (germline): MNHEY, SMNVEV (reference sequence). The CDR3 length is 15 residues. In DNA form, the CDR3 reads TGTGCCAGCAGTTTTTCCGGACAGGGAGCCTACGAGCAGTACTTC. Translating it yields CASSFSGQGAYEQYF.

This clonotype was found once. The CDR3 region is CASSDRDPGAGELFF. Here the CDR3 DNA reads TGTGCCAGCAGTGACAGGGACCCCGGCGCCGGGGAGCTGTTTTTT. V is TRBV2 and J is TRBJ2-2, with D perhaps being TRBD1 or TRBD2 (5 bases each). The CDR3 runs 15 residues. The V gene lost 3 bases and the J gene lost 6 bases, with 14 bases spanning the gap. Per germline, CDR1 SNHLY and CDR2 FYNNEI.

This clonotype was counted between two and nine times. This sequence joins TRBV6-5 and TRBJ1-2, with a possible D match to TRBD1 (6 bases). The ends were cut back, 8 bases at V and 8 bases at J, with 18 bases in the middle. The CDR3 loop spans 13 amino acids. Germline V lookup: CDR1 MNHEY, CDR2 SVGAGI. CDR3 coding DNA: TGTGCCAGCGCCAGGGGCCGCGCGGGGGGCTACACCTTC. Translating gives CASARGRAGGYTF.

CDR3 residues: CASSFTGLQETQYF. CDR3 DNA sequence: TGTGCCAGCAGCTTTACAGGGCTCCAAGAGACCCAGTACTTC. This chain links TRBV7-9 with TRBJ2-5; D possibly corresponds to TRBD1 (6 bases). Germline CDR1 and CDR2: SEHNR and FQNEAQ (reference sequence). This CDR3 spans 14 amino acids. Trimming shortened V by 3 bases and J by 1 base, and 9 bases separated the two germline ends.

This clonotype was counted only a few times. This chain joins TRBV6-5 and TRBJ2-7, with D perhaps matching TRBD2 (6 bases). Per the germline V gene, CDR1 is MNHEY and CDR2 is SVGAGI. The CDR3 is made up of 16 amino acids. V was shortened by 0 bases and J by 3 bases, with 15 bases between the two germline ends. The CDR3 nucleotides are TGTGCCAGCAGTTACTCGATGGCGGGATTTCGCTACGAGCAGTACTTC. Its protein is CASSYSMAGFRYEQYF.

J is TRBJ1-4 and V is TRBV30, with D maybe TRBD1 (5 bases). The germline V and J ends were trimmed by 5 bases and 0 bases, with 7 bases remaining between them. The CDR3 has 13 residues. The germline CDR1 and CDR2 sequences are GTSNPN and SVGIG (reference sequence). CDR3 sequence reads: CAWGQTTNEKLFF. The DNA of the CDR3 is TGTGCCTGGGGACAAACAACTAATGAAAAACTGTTTTTT. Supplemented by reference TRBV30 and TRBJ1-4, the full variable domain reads SQTIHQWPATLVQPVGSPLSLECTVEGTSNPNLYWYRQAAGRGLQLLFYSVGIGQISSEVPQNLSASRPQDRQFILSSKKLLLSDSGFYLCAWGQTTNEKLFFGSGTQLSVL.